Following are 19 T cell receptor beta chains from one sample sequenced in a study of T cells in Graves' hyperthyroidism and ophthalmopathy. Amplification yielded TCR beta CDR3 regions, with RNA transcripts as the source. Researchers ran a first-round RT-PCR on the TCR CDR3 using the HTBI primer set. TCRdb independently ran MiXCR on the multiplex PCR reads; one entry per CDR3 protein. Of a few hundred thousand distinct CDR3 sequences in the sample, around 43% were seen once. The specimen was peripheral blood or thyroid tissue (not recorded which). These receptors were taken from an adult woman with Graves' disease, either hyperthyroidism or ophthalmopathy (not recorded which).

The chain has TRBV11-2 and TRBJ1-3; tentatively, D is TRBD1 (5 bases). Trimming cost V 4 bases and J 8 bases, with 18 bases left between them. This CDR3 is built from 15 residues. CDR1 SGHAT and CDR2 FQNNGV come from the germline V gene. In nucleotides, the CDR3 is TGTGCCAGCAGCTCCCAGTCTTGGGGCGGAGACACCATATATTTT. Protein: CASSSQSWGGDTIYF.

This clonotype was seen at least ten times. V and J are TRBV7-3 and TRBJ1-1; TRBD1 is a possible D gene (6 bases). The CDR3 covers 15 residues. Germline CDR1 and CDR2: SGHTA and FQGTGA. Trimming took off 5 bases at V and 1 base at J, with 14 bases between the two ends. The CDR3 sequence is CASSRTGSGNTEAFF. CDR3 nucleotides: TGTGCCAGCAGCCGAACAGGGAGCGGGAACACTGAAGCTTTCTTT.

Only one count was recorded for this clonotype. The V and J genes are TRBV29-1 and TRBJ2-7; D assignment may be TRBD1 or TRBD2 (5 bases each). Trimming left V 5 bases short and J 5 bases short, with 13 bases between. This CDR3 region has 12 residues. CDR1 is SQVTM, CDR2 ANQGSEA, per germline. The CDR3 spells CSVSPRDHEQYF. The CDR3, as DNA: TGCAGCGTTTCCCCCAGGGACCACGAGCAGTACTTC.

The V gene is TRBV7-9, the J gene TRBJ1-1; 7 nucleotides match TRBD1. Germline-derived CDR1 and CDR2 are SEHNR and FQNEAQ (reference sequence). This CDR3 spans 14 amino acids. V lost 5 bases to trimming and J lost 5 bases; unmatched junction nucleotides: 8. The CDR3 bases are TGTGCCAGCAGCCTACAACAGGGGTGGACTGAAGCTTTCTTT. Encoded protein: CASSLQQGWTEAFF.

This clonotype was seen once. CDR3 DNA sequence: TGTGCCACCAGTGACCCGGGACAGGGACAAGAGACCCAGTACTTC. It specifies CATSDPGQGQETQYF. The V and J genes are TRBV24-1 and TRBJ2-5; 9 bases are a match to TRBD1. Trimming cost V 4 bases and J 2 bases; bases outside gene matches: 4. Looked up from germline, CDR1 is KGHDR and CDR2 is SFDVKD. The CDR3 is made up of 15 amino acids.

The rearrangement links TRBV14 to TRBJ2-7; D is undetermined. In germline, CDR1 is SGHDN, CDR2 FVKESK. The V gene lost 6 bases and the J gene lost 1 base, with 19 bases spanning the gap. The CDR3 length is 16 residues. The CDR3, as DNA: TGTGCCAGCAGTTTATCTCCAGGATCCTTTTCCTACGAGCAGTACTTC. Translation gives CASSLSPGSFSYEQYF.

This clonotype was found a few times. J is TRBJ1-2 and V is TRBV29-1; possible D gene TRBD1, 5 bases. Deletions cut 1 base from V and 3 bases from J, with 9 bases between. Germline loops: CDR1 SQVTM, CDR2 ANQGSEA. This CDR3 is 13 amino acids long. The CDR3 DNA sequence: TGCAGCGTTGAAGGGGGCAATCACTATGGCTACACCTTC. Its protein is CSVEGGNHYGYTF. Drawing the rest from reference TRBV29-1 and TRBJ1-2, the complete variable domain is SAVISQKPSRDICQRGTSLTIQCQVDSQVTMMFWYRQQPGQSLTLIATANQGSEATYESGFVIDKFPISRPNLTFSTLTVSNMSPEDSSIYLCSVEGGNHYGYTFGSGTRLTVV.

The genes are TRBV9 and TRBJ1-6; possibly TRBD1 for D (6 bases). With 4 bases removed from V and 9 bases from J, the gap between germline ends came to 17 bases. The CDR3 runs to 15 residues. Germline CDR1 and CDR2: SGDLS and YYNGEE. The CDR3 protein is CASSSSGHEGSPLHF. Written as DNA, the CDR3 is TGTGCCAGCAGCAGCTCGGGACATGAGGGTTCACCCCTCCACTTT.

The chain combines TRBV20-1 with TRBJ2-1; 8 bases match TRBD2. With 0 bases clipped from V and 8 bases from J, the junction kept 9 bases outside the gene matches. Per germline, CDR1 DFQATT and CDR2 SNEGSKA (reference sequence). The CDR3 extends over 15 amino acids. In DNA, the CDR3 is TGCAGTGCTAGAGATTCGGGGGGGCCTTTCCATGAGCAGTTCTTC. This codes for CSARDSGGPFHEQFF.

This clonotype was recorded once. The chain uses TRBV29-1 and TRBJ2-2, with TRBD1 identical over 10 bases. CDR1 SQVTM and CDR2 ANQGSEA come from the germline V gene. The V gene end was trimmed by 3 bases and the J gene end by 3 bases; junction bases not matched to a gene: 7. The CDR3 has 16 residues. CDR3 nucleotides: TGCAGCGTTGATGGGACAGGGGATGGCTACACCGGGGAGCTGTTTTTT. It is translated as CSVDGTGDGYTGELFF.

Many counts were recorded for this clonotype. The chain combines TRBV29-1 with TRBJ1-2, with 9 positions matching TRBD1. J gave up 4 bases and V 6 bases, and 9 bases lay outside the gene matches. The germline CDR1 and CDR2 sequences are SQVTM and ANQGSEA. This CDR3 region has 14 residues. The DNA for the CDR3 is TGCAGCGTACGGGTCCGGGACAGGGTCTATGGCTACACCTTC. Translated, it gives CSVRVRDRVYGYTF.

There are a few counts of this clonotype. The chain carries TRBV7-8 and TRBJ1-2; TRBD1 is a possible D gene (5 bases). The CDR3 is 12 amino acids. Between the trimmed V and J ends, which lost 5 bases and 4 bases, there was a span of 8 bases. Germline V gives CDR1 SGHVS, CDR2 FQNEAQ. DNA for the CDR3: TGTGCCAGCAGCCCGGGACGCTATGGCTACACCTTC. As protein: CASSPGRYGYTF.

The genes are TRBV9 and TRBJ2-6; D gene ambiguous. The germline gives CDR1 SGDLS, CDR2 YYNGEE. The length of the CDR3 is 13 residues. The V end was cut by 4 bases, the J end by 7 bases, with 9 bases between. For the CDR3, the DNA is TGTGCCAGCAGCCCGACCGTTGCCAACGTCCTGACTTTC. It yields the protein CASSPTVANVLTF.

V gene TRBV25-1 combines with J gene TRBJ1-4; maybe TRBD1 (5 bases). This CDR3 is 14 amino acids long. CDR1 and CDR2 (germline): MGHDK, SYGVNS. V was pared by 2 bases and J by 8 bases, with 12 bases between. CDR3 DNA sequence: TGTGCCAGCAGTGAACACGGGGCAGGGGAAAAACTGTTTTTT. Translating gives CASSEHGAGEKLFF.

This clonotype was seen at least ten times. The chain has TRBV29-1 and TRBJ2-7, with D perhaps TRBD2 (5 bases). The CDR3 extends over 11 amino acids. V lost 7 bases and J 7 bases, leaving 14 bases between the germline ends. Per germline, CDR1 SQVTM and CDR2 ANQGSEA. CDR3 in DNA: TGCAGCGCGTCGGGGTCGAGGGAGCAGTACTTC. Translated: CSASGSREQYF.

The V call is TRBV28, the J call TRBJ1-3, with D maybe TRBD1 (6 bases). V shed 3 bases and J shed 0 bases, with 15 bases lying between them. The CDR3 spans 17 residues. From germline, CDR1 is MDHEN and CDR2 SYDVKM. The CDR3 here is CASSFAGQLNSGNTIYF. For the CDR3, the DNA is TGTGCCAGCAGTTTTGCTGGACAGTTAAACTCTGGAAACACCATATATTTT.

In this sample, this clonotype turned up a few times. V and J are TRBV19 and TRBJ1-1, with a weak D call TRBD1 (5 bases). The CDR3 runs 12 residues. Germline CDR1 and CDR2: LNHDA and SQIVND (reference sequence). Trimming stripped 7 bases from V and 1 base from J, with 7 bases between. The CDR3 bases are TGTGCCAGTACAGGGACGAACACTGAAGCTTTCTTT. Protein sequence: CASTGTNTEAFF.

Many counts were recorded for this clonotype. The CDR3 region is CSAASGGRASYEQYF. The CDR3 DNA is TGCAGTGCTGCTTCAGGCGGGAGGGCCTCCTACGAGCAGTACTTC. This chain connects TRBV20-1 to TRBJ2-7; 9 nucleotides match TRBD2. With 5 bases clipped from V and 0 bases from J, the junction kept 8 bases outside the gene matches. The CDR3 totals 15 residues. The germline V gene encodes CDR1 DFQATT and CDR2 SNEGSKA (reference sequence).

The chain is built from TRBV7-2 and TRBJ1-2; D possibly corresponds to TRBD1 (5 bases). The CDR3 is 14 residues long. Deletions cut 3 bases from V and 4 bases from J, with 12 bases between. Looked up from germline, CDR1 is SGHTA and CDR2 is FQGNSA. In nucleotides, the CDR3 is TGTGCCAGCAGCTTCGGGTCAGGGACCTATGGCTACACCTTC. This codes for CASSFGSGTYGYTF. Variable domain in full (rest from reference TRBV7-2 and TRBJ1-2): GAGVSQSPSNKVTEKGKDVELRCDPISGHTALYWYRQSLGQGLEFLIYFQGNSAPDKSGLPSDRFSAERTGGSVSTLTIQRTQQEDSAVYLCASSFGSGTYGYTFGSGTRLTVV.